Presented here are 14 T cell receptor beta chains from one specimen sequenced in a study of T cell responses to AZD1222 COVID-19 vaccine. The data were produced by immunoSEQ multiplex PCR, yet TCRdb's version contains in-frame clones alone and is incomplete. The table has about 55,000 clones, about 90% seen once. The sample was peripheral blood, taken on day 0 of AZD1222 vaccination. The receptors here all came from an adult in good health.

The chain joins TRBV6-5 to TRBJ2-1; unclear D gene. This CDR3 has 12 residues. Germline V lookup: CDR1 MNHEY, CDR2 SVGAGI. Trimming cost V 4 bases and J 7 bases, with 8 bases left between them. CDR3 region: CASSWPENEQFF. DNA for the CDR3: TGTGCCAGCAGTTGGCCAGAAAATGAGCAGTTCTTC.

This clone was picked up one time. V and J are TRBV13 and TRBJ1-2, with D possibly being TRBD1 (5 bases). This CDR3 spans 13 amino acids. Trimming cost V 5 bases and J 12 bases, with 19 bases left between them. In germline, CDR1 is PRHDT, CDR2 FYEKMQ (reference sequence). The CDR3 loop reads CASSRSGALSDTF. Here the CDR3 DNA reads TGTGCCAGCAGCCGTTCCGGGGCCCTCAGTGACACCTTC. The full variable domain, rest sourced from reference TRBV13 and TRBJ1-2, is AAGVIQSPRHLIKEKRETATLKCYPIPRHDTVYWYQQGPGQDPQFLISFYEKMQSDKGSIPDRFSAQQFSDYHSELNMSSLELGDSALYFCASSRSGALSDTFGSGTRLTVV.

The chain combines TRBV27 with TRBJ2-7; 10 bases align to TRBD2. J gave up 5 bases and V 8 bases, and 21 bases lay outside the gene matches. The CDR3 is 18 residues long. Germline V gene sequence: CDR1 MNHEY, CDR2 SMNVEV (reference sequence). CDR3 sequence: CASRWRAGGPGVWDEQYF. CDR3 bases: TGTGCCAGCCGGTGGCGAGCGGGAGGGCCTGGTGTATGGGACGAGCAGTACTTC.

The chain has TRBV24-1 and TRBJ2-3; no reliable D call. V was clipped by 1 base and J by 4 bases, with 8 bases between them. Per the germline V gene, CDR1 is KGHDR and CDR2 is SFDVKD. The CDR3 sequence is 14 residues long. CDR3 sequence (DNA): TGTGCCACCAGTGATTTCGTCAGGCCAGATACGCAGTATTTT. It yields the protein CATSDFVRPDTQYF.

This clone has just one count. V and J are TRBV7-6 and TRBJ1-5; 7 bases are shared with TRBD1. V gave up 5 bases and J gave up 3 bases; unmatched junction bases: 10. The CDR3 totals 16 residues. Germline V CDR1 and CDR2: SGHVS, FNYEAQ. The CDR3 DNA reads TGTGCCAGCAGCGCCCATCAGGGGGGATACAATCAGCCCCAGCATTTT. This sequence encodes CASSAHQGGYNQPQHF.

The chain links TRBV6-9 to TRBJ2-3; D is perhaps TRBD2 (6 bases). The V gene's germline CDR1 is MNHGY and CDR2 SVAAGI. The CDR3 is 15 amino acids. V gave up 1 base and J gave up 1 base, with 9 bases separating them. The CDR3 here is CASSYLGEGTDTQYF. The CDR3 region has the DNA TGTGCCAGCAGTTATTTGGGGGAGGGCACAGATACGCAGTATTTT.

This clone was observed a single time. J is TRBJ1-1 and V is TRBV5-1; no reliable D call. CDR3 length: 14 residues. From germline, CDR1 is SGHRS and CDR2 YFSETQ. Trimming left V 0 bases short and J 2 bases short, with 8 bases between. The CDR3 bases are TGCGCCAGCAGCTTGGATCCCGCTAACACTGAAGCTTTCTTT. This translates into CASSLDPANTEAFF.

The rearrangement uses TRBV29-1 and TRBJ2-3; 13 bases map to TRBD2. Per germline, CDR1 SQVTM and CDR2 ANQGSEA. V was pared by 3 bases and J by 0 bases, with 3 bases of the junction left unmatched. The CDR3 runs 16 residues. This CDR3 reads CSVEGGLAGSTDTQYF. CDR3 sequence (DNA): TGCAGCGTTGAGGGGGGACTAGCGGGAAGCACAGATACGCAGTATTTT.

J is TRBJ1-2 and V is TRBV5-1, with a weak D call TRBD1 (5 bases). This CDR3 is 15 amino acids long. V was cut by 5 bases and J by 5 bases, with 19 bases left in between. In germline, CDR1 is SGHRS, CDR2 YFSETQ. The CDR3 coding sequence is TGCGCCAGCAGGACAGACCATGGCGGGGGTTATGGCTACACCTTC. Amino acids: CASRTDHGGGYGYTF.

In this sample, this clone turned up once. The chain is built from TRBV12-2 and TRBJ1-2. TRBV12-2 is a pseudogene segment. The CDR3 spans 20 residues. The CDR3 here is CASRLGGRQTLSWANYGYTF. The CDR3 region has the DNA TGTGCAAGTCGCTTAGGGGGAAGGCAGACCCTCTCTTGGGCTAACTATGGCTACACCTTC.

The chain is built from TRBV7-9 and TRBJ2-3; D remains unclear. Germline V CDR1 and CDR2: SEHNR, FQNEAQ (reference sequence). This CDR3 has 14 residues. V gave up 2 bases and J gave up 0 bases, with 6 bases separating them. The CDR3 protein is CASSLTTSTDTQYF. The DNA for the CDR3 is TGTGCCAGCAGCTTAACTACTAGCACAGATACGCAGTATTTT.

A single count supports this clone. The genes are TRBV10-1 and TRBJ2-3, with D unresolved. Trimming stripped 4 bases from V and 1 base from J, with 6 bases between. Germline-derived CDR1 and CDR2 are WNHNN and SYGVQD (reference sequence). The CDR3 consists of 13 residues. The CDR3, as DNA: TGCGCCAGCAGTGGATCGGGCACAGATACGCAGTATTTT. This codes for CASSGSGTDTQYF.

The V gene is TRBV15, the J gene TRBJ1-1, with D perhaps matching TRBD1 (6 bases). The V and J ends lost 0 bases and 4 bases respectively, with 18 bases between them. The CDR3 runs 17 residues. Germline CDR1 reads LNHNV; CDR2 reads YYDKDF (reference sequence). CDR3 loop: CATSRDRRQGITTEAFF. In nucleotides, the CDR3 is TGTGCCACCAGCAGAGATCGACGCCAGGGGATTACCACTGAAGCTTTCTTT.

This chain uses TRBV11-3 with TRBJ2-7, with a tentative D call TRBD1 (6 bases). V lost 4 bases and J 3 bases, leaving 13 bases between the germline ends. CDR3 length equals 14 residues. Germline V lookup: CDR1 SGHNT, CDR2 YENEEA. As DNA, the CDR3 is TGTGCCAGCAGCTCCGAGGACAGCCGCTACGAGCAGTACTTC. Its protein product is CASSSEDSRYEQYF.